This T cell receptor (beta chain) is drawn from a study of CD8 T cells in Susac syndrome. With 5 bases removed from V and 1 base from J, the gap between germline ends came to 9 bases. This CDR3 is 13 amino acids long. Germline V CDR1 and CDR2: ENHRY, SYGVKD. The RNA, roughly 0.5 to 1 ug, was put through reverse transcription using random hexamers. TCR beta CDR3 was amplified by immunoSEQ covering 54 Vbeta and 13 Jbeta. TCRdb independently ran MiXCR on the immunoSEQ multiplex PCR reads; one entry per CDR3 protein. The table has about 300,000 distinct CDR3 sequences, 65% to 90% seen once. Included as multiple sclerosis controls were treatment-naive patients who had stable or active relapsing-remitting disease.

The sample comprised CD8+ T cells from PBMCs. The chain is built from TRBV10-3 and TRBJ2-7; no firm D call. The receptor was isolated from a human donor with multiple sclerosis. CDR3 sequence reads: CAISSEGSYEQYF. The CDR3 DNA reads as TGTGCCATCAGTTCCGAAGGGTCCTACGAGCAGTACTTC.